This paragraph reports one TCR beta chain. Its target is not known. The germline CDR1 and CDR2 sequences are LNHDA and SQIVND (reference sequence). The CDR3 runs 15 residues. The V end was cut by 5 bases, the J end by 9 bases, with 20 bases between. This sample was taken from a study of long-term antiretroviral therapy in people with HIV. For the study at large: Of all samples, the earliest predate the 2015 immediate-ART recommendation by about a decade. Points from the study as a whole: ART preceded a rise in diversity that nonetheless stayed lower than in transplant donor controls.

Runs used v3.0 of the immunoSEQ assay and were done at survey level. TCRdb's copy holds only in-frame clones and misses some; the assay was immunoSEQ multiplex PCR. The repertoire has tens of thousands of clones, approximately 80% of them found once; the top ten carry less than 15%. The J gene is TRBJ2-1, the V gene TRBV19; D is tentatively TRBD1 or TRBD2 (6 bases each). The receptor comes from a man aged 40-49 years with HIV. The material was unsorted PBMCs, obtained 0.1 years before starting antiretroviral therapy. CDR3 sequence: CASSPFFGGHREQFF. CDR3 DNA sequence: TGTGCCAGTAGTCCCTTTTTTGGGGGGCATCGTGAGCAGTTCTTC.